This T cell receptor beta chain derives from a study of shared clonotypes between healthy human individuals. Whole-study context: Each donor's CD4 naive and CD4 memory cells filled three plates apiece, CD8 naive two, and CD8 memory one. Whole-study findings and limits: Among donors, the sharing of clonotypes was expected to be influenced by sequencing depth. Naive subsets, compared against memory subsets, generally had larger estimated richness values.

Donors were healthy HIV-negative adults without recently reported acute infections or vaccinations. This clone has a handful of counts. Its cognate antigen is unknown. The V gene's germline CDR1 is MDHEN and CDR2 SYDVKM. This CDR3 has 15 amino acids. With 6 bases removed from V and 4 bases from J, the gap between germline ends came to 18 bases. Sequencing used immunoSEQ multiplex PCR; TCRdb keeps in-frame clones, though not all of them. Altogether 2 million to 3 million clones are present, 80% to 95% being singletons, with the ten largest covering more than 0.35%. The V and J genes are TRBV28 and TRBJ1-2; possibly TRBD1 for D (6 bases). The TCR sequence derives from a man aged 18 to 30 in good health. Some clones in this sample may be carry-over from other donors' samples. Sequencing was done on a sample of naive CD4+ T cells from PBMCs. Specified subset: CD45RA+ positively selected. The CDR3 loop is CASSHTRQAVYGYTF. CDR3 nucleotides: TGTGCCAGCAGCCATACCAGACAGGCCGTCTATGGCTACACCTTC.